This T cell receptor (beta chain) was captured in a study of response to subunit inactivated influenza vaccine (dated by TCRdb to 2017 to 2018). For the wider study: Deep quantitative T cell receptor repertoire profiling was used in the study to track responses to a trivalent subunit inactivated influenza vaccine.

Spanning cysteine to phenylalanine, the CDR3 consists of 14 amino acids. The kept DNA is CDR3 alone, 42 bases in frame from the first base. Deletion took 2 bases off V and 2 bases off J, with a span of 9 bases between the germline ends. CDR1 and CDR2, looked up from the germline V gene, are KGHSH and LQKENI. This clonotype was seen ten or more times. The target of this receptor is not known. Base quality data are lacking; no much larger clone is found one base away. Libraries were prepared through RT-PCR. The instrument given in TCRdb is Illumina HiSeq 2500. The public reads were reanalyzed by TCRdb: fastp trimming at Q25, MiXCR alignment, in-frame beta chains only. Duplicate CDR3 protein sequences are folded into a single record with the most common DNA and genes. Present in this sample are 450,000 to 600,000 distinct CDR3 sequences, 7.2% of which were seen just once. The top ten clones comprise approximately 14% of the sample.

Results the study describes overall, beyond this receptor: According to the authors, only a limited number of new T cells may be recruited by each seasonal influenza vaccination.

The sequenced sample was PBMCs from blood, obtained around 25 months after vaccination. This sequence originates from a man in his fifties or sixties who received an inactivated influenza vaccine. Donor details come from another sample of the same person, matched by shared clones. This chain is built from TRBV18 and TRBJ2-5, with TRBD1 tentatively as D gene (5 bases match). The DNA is TGTGCCAGCTCACCAATGTCAGGGCAAGAGACCCAGTACTTC. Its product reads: CASSPMSGQETQYF.